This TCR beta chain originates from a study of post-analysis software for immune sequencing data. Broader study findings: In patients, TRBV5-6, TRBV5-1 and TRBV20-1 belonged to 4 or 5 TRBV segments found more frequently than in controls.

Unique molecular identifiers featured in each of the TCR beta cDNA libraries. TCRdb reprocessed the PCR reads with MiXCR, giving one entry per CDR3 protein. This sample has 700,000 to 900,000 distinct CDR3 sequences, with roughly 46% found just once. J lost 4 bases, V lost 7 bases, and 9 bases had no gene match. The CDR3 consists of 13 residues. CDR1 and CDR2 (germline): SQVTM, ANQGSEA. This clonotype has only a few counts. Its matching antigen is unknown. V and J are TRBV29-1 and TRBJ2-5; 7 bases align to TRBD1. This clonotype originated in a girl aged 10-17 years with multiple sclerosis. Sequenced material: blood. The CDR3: CSEGTARGETQYF. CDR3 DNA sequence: TGCAGCGAAGGGACAGCAAGAGGAGAGACCCAGTACTTC.